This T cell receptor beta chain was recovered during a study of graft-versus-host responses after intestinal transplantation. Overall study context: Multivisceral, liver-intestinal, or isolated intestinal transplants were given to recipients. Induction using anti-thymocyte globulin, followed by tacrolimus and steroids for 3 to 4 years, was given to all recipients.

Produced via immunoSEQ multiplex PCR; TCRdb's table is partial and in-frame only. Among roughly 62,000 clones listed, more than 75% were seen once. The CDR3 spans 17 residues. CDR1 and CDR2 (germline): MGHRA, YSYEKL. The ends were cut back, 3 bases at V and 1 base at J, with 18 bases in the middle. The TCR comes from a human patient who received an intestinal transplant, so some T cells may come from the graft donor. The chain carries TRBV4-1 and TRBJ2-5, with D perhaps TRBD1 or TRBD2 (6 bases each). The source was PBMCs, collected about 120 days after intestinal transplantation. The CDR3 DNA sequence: TGCGCCAGCAGCCAGATGATACAGGGAGGCTTCCAAGAGACCCAGTACTTC. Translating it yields CASSQMIQGGFQETQYF.